This record concerns one T cell receptor beta chain sequence. Its antigen remains undetermined. No qualities accompany the bases; no much larger clone lies one base away. The CDR3 measures 13 amino acids from cysteine to phenylalanine. Of all the DNA, just the CDR3 is kept, 39 bases in frame from base 1. The trim is 0 bases for V and 8 bases for J, with a gap of 9 bases between the germline ends. The germline V gene provides CDR1 SGDLS and CDR2 YYNGEE. Participants in the prospective study were enrolled through a virtual design, were aged 18 to 89 years, and lived in roughly 25 United States geographic areas. In the prospective study, cohorts were assigned on the basis of participant-reported clinical history obtained from a screening survey and a study questionnaire. ImmuneRACE Cohort 3 recovered participants were defined by two consecutive negative NP/OP PCR tests, healthcare professional clearance, or symptom resolution. In the prospective study, mobile phlebotomists collected whole blood, serum and a nasopharyngeal or oropharyngeal swab from each participant. Over a 2-month period, participants in the prospective study had the option of providing additional blood draws and questionnaires. Before DNA extraction, blood samples from the prospective study were shipped at room temperature or frozen.

This specimen belongs to a study of blood T cell repertoires in COVID-19 (TCRdb year 2020). Looking at the study overall: The collaborator samples originated in the United States, Italy and Spain and spanned the acute and convalescent phases of COVID-19. The material from the prospective study consisted of cDNA or gDNA derived from T cells, B-cell-depleted T cells, or PBMCs. Deeply sampled blood TCRbeta repertoires from subjects exposed to, actively infected with, or recovered from COVID-19 were included in the dataset. A freely available public database, intended as a resource for researchers studying the immune response to SARS-CoV-2, is where the repertoires were released. The samples were drawn from two sources: the first 160 participants of the ongoing ImmuneRACE study, and over 950 subjects contributed by 6 global collaborators. The sample metadata nearly always contained a de-identified subject ID, COVID-19 status, age in years and sex. Where available, HLA class I and class II types were taken from metadata supplied by the sample provider and were not determined by assay-based typing. Here is what the overall study found, with its caveats: The quantity of clinical and demographic metadata differed by source and by participant and was supplied without curation.

TCRbeta CDR3 regions were amplified from genomic DNA by means of the immunoSEQ Assay, a bias-controlled multiplex PCR. In the original analysis: Within the assay, amplification of reference gene primers was used to estimate how many nucleated cells each sample contained. To quantify the absolute abundance of each unique TCRbeta CDR3 rearrangement, sequence reads were collapsed and filtered. Productive Simpson clonality was computed per sample as the square root of Simpson's diversity index over productive rearrangements. TCRdb retrieved this table from immuneACCESS and kept in-frame rearrangements only. Not all clones are present; in checked studies, unresolved V genes account for under half, and no reason is known for the remainder. That table furnishes V, J and clone size, whereas the DNA furnished D and trimming. This sample lists 330,000 or so clones; 92% were detected once. The ten biggest clones cover around 18% of the sample.

Sequenced material: PBMCs or T cells enriched from blood (not recorded which). The sequence joins TRBV9 to TRBJ1-3, with no D gene named confidently. The receptor comes from a woman between 25 and 40 years old who had recovered from COVID-19. At the DNA level, the sequence is TGTGCCAGCAGCGTAGAACCCGGGGACACCATATATTTT. Its coded protein is CASSVEPGDTIYF.